This T cell receptor beta chain was recovered during a study of regulatory T cells in long-lasting Graves disease. V gave up 7 bases and J gave up 1 base; unmatched junction bases: 4. This CDR3 is built from 15 residues. Looked up from germline, CDR1 is MNHNS and CDR2 is SASEGT. Study-wide points: Gene preferences differed: TRBV28, TRBJ1-2, TRBJ2-5 in persistent cases. For persistent Graves' patients, TCR diversity was lower than for newly diagnosed ones. Accuracy might have suffered from few samples.

Time point in this sample: persistent/refractory GD, antithyroid drugs over 5 years with positive TRAb. Construction of the TCR library relied on RNA isolated from PBMCs. At least ten counts were recorded for this clonotype. The antigen remains undetermined. Libraries of TCR beta came from iRepertoire HTBI primers plus Arm-PCR of CDR3 regions. TCRdb independently ran MiXCR on the multiplex PCR reads; one entry per CDR3 protein. This sample has roughly 400,000 distinct CDR3 sequences, with roughly a fifth found just once. The chain combines TRBV6-1 with TRBJ2-2, with 9 bases matching TRBD1. The specimen was peripheral blood mononuclear cells (PBMCs), collected when the disease was refractory, from a patient treated with antithyroid drugs. The receptor's source is a female donor with Graves disease. This CDR3 is CASKSGQGNTGELFF. Written as DNA, the CDR3 is TGTGCCAGCAAATCGGGACAGGGGAACACCGGGGAGCTGTTTTTT.